This TCR beta chain was recorded in a study of spatial heterogeneity in lung cancer. Study summary: Compared with alpha-chain sequences, beta-chain sequences were consistently detected in greater numbers.

Study observations and caveats: At tumor resection, ubiquitous expanded TCRs were detected in blood more often than later.

TCRdb fed the 5' RACE reads into MiXCR, producing one record per CDR3 protein. The repertoire includes tens of thousands of distinct CDR3 sequences, 7% to 9% of them detected once, and 6% to 7% sits in the top ten. The time point here: sample taken at primary tumor resection. TCRs were sequenced from unsorted whole RNA of tumor, nontumor lung or PBMC. This clonotype was counted only a few times. The antigen remains unidentified. Sequencing was performed on PBMCs, taken at surgery. The clonotype was recovered from a male donor with early-stage non-small cell lung cancer.

CDR3 nucleotides: TGTGCCAGCAGCCACGGGCAGACGCTTTTGGCCGGCTACACCTTC. This translates into CASSHGQTLLAGYTF. The gene calls are TRBV3-1 and TRBJ1-2; no clear D. The CDR3 is 15 residues long. The V end lost 3 bases, the J end lost 8 bases, and 19 bases lay between the germline ends. From germline, CDR1 is LGHDT and CDR2 YNNKEL (reference sequence).